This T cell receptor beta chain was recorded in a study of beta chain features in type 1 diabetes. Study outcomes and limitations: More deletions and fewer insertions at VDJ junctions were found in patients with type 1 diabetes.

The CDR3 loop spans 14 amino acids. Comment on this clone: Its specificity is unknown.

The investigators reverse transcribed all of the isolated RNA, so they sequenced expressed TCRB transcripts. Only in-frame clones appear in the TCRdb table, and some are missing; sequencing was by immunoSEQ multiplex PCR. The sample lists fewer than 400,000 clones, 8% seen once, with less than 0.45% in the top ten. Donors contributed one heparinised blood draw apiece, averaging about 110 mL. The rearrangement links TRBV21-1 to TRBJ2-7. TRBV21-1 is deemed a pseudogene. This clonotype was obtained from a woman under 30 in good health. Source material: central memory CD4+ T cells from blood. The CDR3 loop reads CASSARLLNYEQYF. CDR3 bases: TGTGCCAGCAGCGCTCGGCTTCTGAACTACGAGCAGTACTTC.